One T cell receptor (beta chain) is described in this entry. Its target is unknown. Sequencing was performed with immunoSEQ multiplex PCR; in TCRdb, only in-frame clones are kept and a portion is missing. The table shows about 32,000 clones, with 60% to 85% occurring only once. The CDR3 is made up of 13 amino acids. V dropped 2 bases and J dropped 5 bases, with 10 bases sitting between them. Germline assignment: CDR1 ENHRY and CDR2 SYGVKD. The entry originates in a study of radiotherapy plus CTLA-4 blockade in lung cancer. Points from the study as a whole: Dynamics of early blood T cell clones, together with interferon-beta, were reportedly the best predictors of response. Radiotherapy was combined with ipilimumab, and tumor-derived TCR clones then expanded in blood.

CTLA-4 blockade with ipilimumab, together with focal radiation, was given to patients with chemo-refractory metastatic non-small-cell lung cancer. The TCR was taken from a human donor with non-small cell lung cancer that progressed on radiotherapy plus ipilimumab. The chain carries TRBV10-3 and TRBJ2-7; TRBD1 or TRBD2 may be the D gene (6 bases each). The starting material was peripheral blood, obtained from a patient treated with radiotherapy plus ipilimumab. The CDR3 nucleotides read TGTGCCATCAGTGAGAGGGGGGAGGACGAGCAGTACTTC. It yields the protein CAISERGEDEQYF.